The 21 T cell receptor beta chains in this list originate from one sample, sequenced in a study of blood T cell repertoires in COVID-19. TCRdb's table, derived via immunoSEQ multiplex PCR, lists solely in-frame clones and lacks some. The repertoire holds about 300,000 clones, 87% seen once, with 5.5% to 6% in the top ten. Sequencing used PBMCs or T cells enriched from blood (not recorded which). The receptor set was obtained from a woman under 40 who had recovered from COVID-19.

V usage is TRBV30 and J usage is TRBJ1-4; 7 bases match TRBD1. The trim removed 2 bases at V and 5 bases at J, leaving 2 bases unmatched. This CDR3 has 13 amino acids. CDR1 and CDR2 (germline): GTSNPN, SVGIG (reference sequence). The CDR3 loop reads CAWSKGANEKLFF. CDR3 nucleotides: TGTGCCTGGAGTAAGGGGGCCAATGAAAAACTGTTTTTT.

This chain links TRBV30 with TRBJ2-4; D is perhaps TRBD1 (6 bases). The CDR3 covers 15 residues. V lost 2 bases and J 0 bases, leaving 11 bases between the germline ends. Per the germline V gene, CDR1 is GTSNPN and CDR2 is SVGIG (reference sequence). DNA of the CDR3: TGTGCCTGGAGTAGAACAGGGCTAGCCAAAAACATTCAGTACTTC. Translated: CAWSRTGLAKNIQYF.

This rearrangement joins TRBV2 to TRBJ2-3, with D uncertain. The CDR3 runs to 14 residues. Germline values: CDR1 SNHLY, CDR2 FYNNEI. Deletions cut 7 bases from V and 1 base from J, with 12 bases between. DNA of the CDR3: TGTGCCAGCACTCTGAGGCCCCGCACAGATACGCAGTATTTT. Amino acid sequence: CASTLRPRTDTQYF. Filled out from reference TRBV2 and TRBJ2-3, the complete variable domain reads EPEVTQTPSHQVTQMGQEVILRCVPISNHLYFYWYRQILGQKVEFLVSFYNNEISEKSEIFDDQFSVERPDGSNFTLKIRSTKLEDSAMYFCASTLRPRTDTQYFGPGTRLTVL.

This clone was detected only a few times. Different DNA sequences within this sample yield the same CDR3. The V gene is TRBV27, the J gene TRBJ1-1; D is ambiguous. Germline-derived CDR1 and CDR2 are MNHEY and SMNVEV (reference sequence). V lost 2 bases, J lost 1 base, and 5 bases lay in between. The CDR3 loop spans 13 amino acids. CDR3 in amino acids: CASSLARNTEAFF. In nucleotides, the CDR3 is TGTGCCAGCAGTTTAGCCAGGAACACTGAAGCTTTCTTT.

The V gene is TRBV3-1 (or the pseudogene TRBV3-2), the J gene TRBJ2-5, with 8 bases lining up with TRBD2. J gave up 9 bases and V 1 base, and 4 bases lay outside the gene matches. Germline V gene sequence: CDR1 LGHDT, CDR2 YNNKEL (reference sequence). The length of the CDR3 is 13 residues. Written as DNA, the CDR3 is TGTGCCAGCAGCCAAGGGCTAGCGGGCGCCCAGTACTTC. As protein: CASSQGLAGAQYF.

The chain combines TRBV4-3 with TRBJ2-3, with a weak D call TRBD2 (5 bases). The CDR3 is 14 amino acids. Germline-derived CDR1 and CDR2 are LGHNA and YSLEER. Trimming stripped 2 bases from V and 3 bases from J, with 9 bases between. The CDR3: CASSQTDSTDTQYF. The DNA for the CDR3 is TGCGCCAGCAGCCAAACGGACTCAACAGATACGCAGTATTTT.

The chain couples TRBV7-3 to TRBJ2-3; 8 nucleotides align to TRBD2. Germline V lookup: CDR1 SGHTA, CDR2 FQGTGA. This CDR3 is 16 amino acids long. Trimming at V came to 2 bases and at J to 4 bases, leaving 8 bases not matched to a gene. This CDR3 is CASSLLSGVGSDTQYF. The CDR3 nucleotides are TGTGCCAGCAGCTTACTTAGCGGGGTTGGGTCAGATACGCAGTATTTT.

This clone was found a few times. This sequence joins TRBV29-1 and TRBJ1-1, with TRBD1 as a possible D gene (5 bases). The CDR3 contains 14 residues. CDR1 SQVTM and CDR2 ANQGSEA come from the germline V gene. With 7 bases removed from V and 1 base from J, the gap between germline ends came to 16 bases. The CDR3 DNA reads TGCAGCGCCCGACCGGGACTACAGAACACTGAAGCTTTCTTT. It encodes CSARPGLQNTEAFF. Full variable domain (missing parts from reference TRBV29-1 and TRBJ1-1): SAVISQKPSRDICQRGTSLTIQCQVDSQVTMMFWYRQQPGQSLTLIATANQGSEATYESGFVIDKFPISRPNLTFSTLTVSNMSPEDSSIYLCSARPGLQNTEAFFGQGTRLTVV.

The chain recombines TRBV6-1 with TRBJ1-2; D ambiguous. Trimming pared 4 bases from V and 6 bases from J, leaving 21 bases between. Germline V gene data show CDR1 as MNHNS and CDR2 as SASEGT. CDR3 size: 16 residues. CDR3 protein: CASSAWVYAVMHGYTF. The CDR3 DNA reads TGTGCCAGCAGTGCCTGGGTCTACGCGGTAATGCATGGCTACACCTTC.

This chain joins TRBV9 and TRBJ1-4; 12 nucleotides agree with TRBD1. The CDR3 covers 16 residues. CDR1 is SGDLS and CDR2 is YYNGEE in the germline V gene. Trimming at V came to 3 bases and at J to 5 bases, leaving 5 bases not matched to a gene. This chain's CDR3 is CASSAGQGAGNEKLFF. The CDR3 DNA sequence: TGTGCCAGCAGCGCGGGACAGGGGGCGGGCAATGAAAAACTGTTTTTT.

This rearrangement joins TRBV11-3 to TRBJ2-1, with 8 bases matching TRBD2. The germline V gene has CDR1 SGHNT and CDR2 YENEEA. The V segment lost 5 bases and the J segment 4 bases; nucleotides outside the gene matches: 7. There are 15 residues in the CDR3. The CDR3 region has the DNA TGTGCCAGCAGCCCTGGGGCTAGCGGGTACAATGAGCAGTTCTTC. It codes for CASSPGASGYNEQFF.

The gene calls are TRBV3-1 (or the pseudogene TRBV3-2) and TRBJ1-3; perhaps TRBD1 as D (6 bases). CDR1 is LGHDT, CDR2 YNNKEL, per germline (reference sequence). Trimming stripped 4 bases from V and 7 bases from J, with 14 bases between. This CDR3 has 14 amino acids. CDR3 DNA: TGTGCCAGCAGCCGCCTGGGGGGGGCTAACACCATATATTTT. Its protein is CASSRLGGANTIYF.

V gene TRBV7-9 combines with J gene TRBJ2-1, with a tentative D call TRBD2 (6 bases). Trimming pared 4 bases from V and 9 bases from J, leaving 19 bases between. This CDR3 is built from 15 residues. Germline-derived CDR1 and CDR2 are SEHNR and FQNEAQ (reference sequence). Here the CDR3 reads CASSSVAIWGGEQFF. For the CDR3, the DNA is TGTGCCAGCAGCTCGGTAGCGATTTGGGGAGGTGAGCAGTTCTTC.

The chain employs TRBV20-1 and TRBJ1-1, with D tentatively TRBD1 (5 bases). The CDR3 sequence is 14 residues long. V lost 3 bases to trimming and J lost 5 bases, with 16 bases between them. Germline V CDR1 and CDR2: DFQATT, SNEGSKA (reference sequence). CDR3 DNA sequence: TGCAGTGCTAGTTTCGGGGGAGGAGGAACTGAAGCTTTCTTT. Translation gives CSASFGGGGTEAFF.

The rearrangement links TRBV19 to TRBJ1-4, with D unresolved. V was cut by 4 bases and J by 13 bases, with 13 bases left in between. The CDR3 runs to 12 residues. CDR1 is LNHDA and CDR2 is SQIVND in the germline V gene (reference sequence). In DNA form, the CDR3 reads TGTGCCAGTAGTAAACCACCGGTCGGACTGTTTTTT. Amino acids: CASSKPPVGLFF.

The J gene is TRBJ1-2, the V gene TRBV28; D gene unclear. The CDR3 consists of 13 residues. Trimming took off 3 bases at V and 2 bases at J, with 7 bases between the two ends. Germline lookup yields CDR1 MDHEN and CDR2 SYDVKM. The CDR3 sequence is CASSFAGNYGYTF. CDR3 in DNA: TGTGCCAGCAGTTTCGCGGGGAACTATGGCTACACCTTC.

V and J are TRBV30 and TRBJ2-5; TRBD2 matches at 8 bases. CDR3 length equals 11 residues. V lost 8 bases to trimming and J lost 3 bases; unmatched junction nucleotides: 2. CDR1 and CDR2 (germline): GTSNPN, SVGIG (reference sequence). DNA for the CDR3: TGTGCCGCAGCGGGGGAAGAGACCCAGTACTTC. Its translation is CAAAGEETQYF.

This sequence joins TRBV6-1 and TRBJ1-4, with no clear D. Germline values: CDR1 MNHNS, CDR2 SASEGT. V was pared by 2 bases and J by 8 bases, with 6 bases between. This CDR3 has 12 residues. Here the CDR3 DNA reads TGTGCCAGCAGTGAATTCGGGGAAAAACTGTTTTTT. Protein sequence: CASSEFGEKLFF.

This clone was seen a handful of times. J is TRBJ1-1 and V is TRBV10-3; 10 positions match TRBD1. Germline V gives CDR1 ENHRY, CDR2 SYGVKD. Unmatched junction bases numbered 3, after V lost 4 bases and J lost 4 bases. The CDR3 is made up of 14 amino acids. This CDR3 is CAISGGQGGTEAFF. CDR3 coding DNA: TGTGCCATCAGTGGCGGACAGGGGGGCACTGAAGCTTTCTTT.

The V call is TRBV5-6, the J call TRBJ1-2, with a tentative D call TRBD1 (6 bases). This CDR3 contains 12 residues. V was pared by 5 bases and J by 8 bases, with 13 bases between. From germline, CDR1 is SGHDT and CDR2 YYEEEE. CDR3: CASSRDTAGYTF. The CDR3 region has the DNA TGTGCCAGCAGTCGGGACACTGCCGGCTACACCTTC.

The V gene is TRBV29-1, the J gene TRBJ1-2; D gene unclear. V lost 7 bases and J lost 0, with 12 bases in between. This CDR3 has 13 amino acids. The V gene's germline CDR1 is SQVTM and CDR2 ANQGSEA. CDR3: CSAKTPSNYGYTF. DNA for the CDR3: TGCAGCGCCAAAACTCCTTCTAACTATGGCTACACCTTC.